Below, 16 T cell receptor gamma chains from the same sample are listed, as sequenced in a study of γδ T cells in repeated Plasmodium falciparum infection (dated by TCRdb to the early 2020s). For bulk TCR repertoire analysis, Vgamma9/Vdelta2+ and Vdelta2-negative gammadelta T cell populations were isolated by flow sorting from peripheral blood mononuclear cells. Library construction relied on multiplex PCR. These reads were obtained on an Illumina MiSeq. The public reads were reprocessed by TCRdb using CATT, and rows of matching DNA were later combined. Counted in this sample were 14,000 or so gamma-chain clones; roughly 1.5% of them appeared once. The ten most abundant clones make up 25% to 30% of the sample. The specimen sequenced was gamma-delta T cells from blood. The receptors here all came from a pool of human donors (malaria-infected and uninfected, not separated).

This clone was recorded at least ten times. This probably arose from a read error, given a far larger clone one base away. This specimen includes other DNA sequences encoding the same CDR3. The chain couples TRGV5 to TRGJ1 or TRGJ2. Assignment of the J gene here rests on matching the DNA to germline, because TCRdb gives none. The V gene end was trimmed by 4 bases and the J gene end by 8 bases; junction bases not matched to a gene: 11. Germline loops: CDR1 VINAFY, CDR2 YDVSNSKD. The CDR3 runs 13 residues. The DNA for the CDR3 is TGTGCCACCTGGGATAGGCCTTTCGATAAGAAACTCTTT. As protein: CATWDRPFDKKLF.

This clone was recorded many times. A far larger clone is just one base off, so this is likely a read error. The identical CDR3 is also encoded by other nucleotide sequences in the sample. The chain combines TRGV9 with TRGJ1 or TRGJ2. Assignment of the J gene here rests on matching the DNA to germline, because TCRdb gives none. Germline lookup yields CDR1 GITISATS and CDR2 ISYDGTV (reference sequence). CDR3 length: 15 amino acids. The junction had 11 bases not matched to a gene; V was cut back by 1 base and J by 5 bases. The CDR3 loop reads CALWEVGLLDYKKLF. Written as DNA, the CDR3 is TGTGCCTTGTGGGAGGTAGGATTGTTGGATTATAAGAAACTCTTT.

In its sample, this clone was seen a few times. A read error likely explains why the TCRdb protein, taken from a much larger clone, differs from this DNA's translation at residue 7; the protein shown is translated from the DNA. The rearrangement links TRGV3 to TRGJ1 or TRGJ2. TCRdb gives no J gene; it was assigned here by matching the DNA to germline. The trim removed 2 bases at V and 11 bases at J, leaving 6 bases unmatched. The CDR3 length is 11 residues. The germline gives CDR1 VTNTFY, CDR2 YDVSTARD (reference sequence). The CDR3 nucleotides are TGTGCCACCTGGGACATGCATGAGAAACTCTTT. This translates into CATWDMHEKLF.

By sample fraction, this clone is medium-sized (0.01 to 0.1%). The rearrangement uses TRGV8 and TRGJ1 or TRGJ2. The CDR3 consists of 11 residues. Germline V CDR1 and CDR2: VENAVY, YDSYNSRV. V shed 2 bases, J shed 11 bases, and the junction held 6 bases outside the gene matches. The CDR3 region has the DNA TGTGCCACCTGGGATAAATTCGAGAAACTCTTT. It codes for CATWDKFEKLF.

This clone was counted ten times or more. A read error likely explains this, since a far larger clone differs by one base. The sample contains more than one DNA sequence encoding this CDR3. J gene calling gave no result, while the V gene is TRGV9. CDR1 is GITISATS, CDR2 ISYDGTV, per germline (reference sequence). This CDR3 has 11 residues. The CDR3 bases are TGTGCCTTGTGGTGGCTCCGTAGGAAACTCTTC. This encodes CALWWLRRKLF.

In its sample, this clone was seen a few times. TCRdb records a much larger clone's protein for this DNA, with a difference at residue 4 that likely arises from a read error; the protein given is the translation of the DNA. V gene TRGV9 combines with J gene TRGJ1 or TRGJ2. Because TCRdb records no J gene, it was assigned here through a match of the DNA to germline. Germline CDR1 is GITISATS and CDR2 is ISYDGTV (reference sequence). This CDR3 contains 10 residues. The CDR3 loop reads CALLETKKLF. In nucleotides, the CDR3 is TGTGCCTTGTTGGAGACGAAGAAACTCTTT.

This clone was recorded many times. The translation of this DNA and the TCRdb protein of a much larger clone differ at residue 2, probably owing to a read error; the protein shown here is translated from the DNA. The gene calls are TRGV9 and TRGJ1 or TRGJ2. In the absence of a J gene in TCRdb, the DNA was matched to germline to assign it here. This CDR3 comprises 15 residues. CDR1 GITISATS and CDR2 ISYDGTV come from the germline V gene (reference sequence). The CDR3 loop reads CTLWEVPRNYYKKLF. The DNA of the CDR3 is TGTACCTTGTGGGAGGTTCCCCGGAATTATTATAAGAAACTCTTT.

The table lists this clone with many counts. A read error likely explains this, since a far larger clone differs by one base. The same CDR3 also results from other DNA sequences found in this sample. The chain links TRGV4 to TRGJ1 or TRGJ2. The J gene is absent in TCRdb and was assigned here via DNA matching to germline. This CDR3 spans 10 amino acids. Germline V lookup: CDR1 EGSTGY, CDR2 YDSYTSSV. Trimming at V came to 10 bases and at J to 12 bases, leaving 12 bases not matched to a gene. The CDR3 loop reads CATVYRWKLF. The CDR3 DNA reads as TGTGCCACGGTTTACCGGTGGAAACTCTTT.

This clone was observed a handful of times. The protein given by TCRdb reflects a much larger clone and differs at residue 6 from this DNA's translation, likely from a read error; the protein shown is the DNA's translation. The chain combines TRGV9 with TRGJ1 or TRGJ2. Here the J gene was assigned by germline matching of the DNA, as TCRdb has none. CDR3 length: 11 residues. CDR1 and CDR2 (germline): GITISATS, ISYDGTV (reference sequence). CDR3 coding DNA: TGTGCCTTGCGGGATCTACATAAGAAACTCTTT. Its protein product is CALRDLHKKLF.

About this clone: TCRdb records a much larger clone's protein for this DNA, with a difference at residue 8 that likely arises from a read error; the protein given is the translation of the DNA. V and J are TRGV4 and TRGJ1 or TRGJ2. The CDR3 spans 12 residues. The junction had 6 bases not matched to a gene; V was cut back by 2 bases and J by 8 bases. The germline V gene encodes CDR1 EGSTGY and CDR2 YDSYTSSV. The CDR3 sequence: CATWDADHKKLF. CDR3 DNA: TGTGCCACCTGGGATGCTGATCATAAGAAACTCTTT.

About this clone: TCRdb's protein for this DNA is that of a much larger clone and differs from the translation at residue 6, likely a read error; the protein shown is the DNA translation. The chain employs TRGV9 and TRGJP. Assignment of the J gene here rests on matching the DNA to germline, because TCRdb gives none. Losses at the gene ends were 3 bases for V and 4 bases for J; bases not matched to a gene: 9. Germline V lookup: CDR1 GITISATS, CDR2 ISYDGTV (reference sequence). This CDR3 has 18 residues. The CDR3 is CALWEMSPQELGKKIKVF. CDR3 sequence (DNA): TGTGCCTTGTGGGAGATGTCCCCTCAAGAGTTGGGCAAAAAAATCAAGGTATTT.

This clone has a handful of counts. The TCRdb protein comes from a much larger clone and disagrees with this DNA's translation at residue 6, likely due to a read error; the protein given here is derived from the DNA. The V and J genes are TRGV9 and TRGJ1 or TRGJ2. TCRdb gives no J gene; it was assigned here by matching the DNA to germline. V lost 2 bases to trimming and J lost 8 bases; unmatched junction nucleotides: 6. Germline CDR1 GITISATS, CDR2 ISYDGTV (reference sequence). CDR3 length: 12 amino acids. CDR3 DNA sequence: TGTGCCTTGTGGGAGGAGGAGGATAAGAAACTCTTT. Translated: CALWEEEDKKLF.

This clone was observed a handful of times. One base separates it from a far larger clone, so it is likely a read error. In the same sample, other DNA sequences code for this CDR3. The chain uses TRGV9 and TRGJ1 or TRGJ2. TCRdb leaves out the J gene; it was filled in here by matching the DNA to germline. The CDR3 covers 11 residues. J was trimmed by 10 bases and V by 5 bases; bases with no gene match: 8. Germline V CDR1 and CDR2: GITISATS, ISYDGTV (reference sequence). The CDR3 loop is CALWVGDKKLF. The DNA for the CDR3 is TGTGCCTTGTGGGTCGGAGACAAGAAACTCTTT.

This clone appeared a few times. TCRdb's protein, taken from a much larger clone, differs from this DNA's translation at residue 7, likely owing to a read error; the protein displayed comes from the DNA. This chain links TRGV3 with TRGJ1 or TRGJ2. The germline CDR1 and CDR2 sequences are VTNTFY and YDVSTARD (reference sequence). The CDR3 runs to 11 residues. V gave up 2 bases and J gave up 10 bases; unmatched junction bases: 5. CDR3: CATWDKSKKLF. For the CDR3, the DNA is TGTGCCACCTGGGACAAATCCAAGAAACTCTTT.

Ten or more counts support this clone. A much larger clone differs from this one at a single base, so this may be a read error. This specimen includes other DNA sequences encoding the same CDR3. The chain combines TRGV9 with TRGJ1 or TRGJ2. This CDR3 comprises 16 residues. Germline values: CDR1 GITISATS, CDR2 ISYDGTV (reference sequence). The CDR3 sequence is CALWEVRVGFYYKKLF. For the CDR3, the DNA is TGTGCCTTGTGGGAGGTGCGTGTGGGGTTCTATTATAAAAAACTCTTT.

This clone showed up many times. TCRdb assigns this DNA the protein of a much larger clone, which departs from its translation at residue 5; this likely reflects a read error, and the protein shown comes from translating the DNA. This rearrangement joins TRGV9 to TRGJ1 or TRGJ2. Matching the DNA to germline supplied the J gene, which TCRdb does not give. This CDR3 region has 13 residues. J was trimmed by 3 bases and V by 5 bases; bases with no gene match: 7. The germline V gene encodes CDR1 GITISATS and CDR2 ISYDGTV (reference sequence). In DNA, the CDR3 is TGTGCCTTGTGGGGGGCCCCTTATTATAAGAAACTCTTT. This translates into CALWGAPYYKKLF.